The 17 T cell receptor beta chains reported below all come from one sample, sequenced in a study of blood T cell repertoires in COVID-19. Libraries were prepared by immunoSEQ multiplex PCR; TCRdb keeps only in-frame clonotypes and omits some of them. The data show around 100,000 clones, with more than 85% seen just once and approximately 2.2% held by the top ten. Sequencing was carried out using peripheral blood. These receptor sequences come from a man over 45 with active COVID-19.

The chain uses TRBV11-2 and TRBJ2-1, with 10 positions matching TRBD1. The junction had 10 bases not matched to a gene; V was cut back by 5 bases and J by 9 bases. From germline, CDR1 is SGHAT and CDR2 FQNNGV. The CDR3 runs 15 residues. DNA of the CDR3: TGTGCCAGCAGCCCTGGGACAGGGGATGTGGGTGAGCAGTTCTTC. As protein: CASSPGTGDVGEQFF.

This clone showed up just a few times. The V call is TRBV4-1, the J call TRBJ1-2; TRBD1 aligns across 9 bases. Germline CDR1 is MGHRA and CDR2 is YSYEKL. The CDR3 has 15 amino acids. The V gene end was trimmed by 1 base and the J gene end by 7 bases; junction bases not matched to a gene: 7. For the CDR3, the DNA is TGCGCCAGCAGCCAAGGGGACAGGGACTGGCCTGGCTACACCTTC. It translates to CASSQGDRDWPGYTF.

The gene calls are TRBV2 and TRBJ1-5; 8 nucleotides match TRBD1. V was clipped by 6 bases and J by 0 bases; unmatched bases: 4. The CDR3 contains 15 residues. Looked up from germline, CDR1 is SNHLY and CDR2 is FYNNEI. This CDR3 reads CASSWDRYSNQPQHF. The DNA for the CDR3 is TGTGCCAGCAGCTGGGACAGGTATAGCAATCAGCCCCAGCATTTT.

In this sample, this clone turned up a few times. V is TRBV11-2 and J is TRBJ1-3; unclear D gene. The germline V gene encodes CDR1 SGHAT and CDR2 FQNNGV. V lost 1 base and J lost 0, with 13 bases in between. The CDR3 runs 17 residues. The CDR3 protein is CASSLGGLESSGNTIYF. The CDR3 DNA reads as TGTGCCAGCAGCTTAGGAGGGTTAGAGAGCTCTGGAAACACCATATATTTT.

The chain combines TRBV5-1 with TRBJ2-1; D not resolved. CDR3 length: 15 residues. From germline, CDR1 is SGHRS and CDR2 YFSETQ. V lost 0 bases and J 5 bases, leaving 12 bases between the germline ends. For the CDR3, the DNA is TGCGCCAGCAGCTTGGGGCAGATAAGTAACAATGAGCAGTTCTTC. It encodes CASSLGQISNNEQFF.

The chain is built from TRBV5-6 and TRBJ2-2; no clear D. V was clipped by 3 bases and J by 4 bases, with 4 bases between them. The CDR3 sequence is 12 residues long. CDR1 is SGHDT and CDR2 is YYEEEE in the germline V gene. The chain's CDR3 is CASSSSTGELFF. DNA of the CDR3: TGTGCCAGCAGCTCTAGCACCGGGGAGCTGTTTTTT.

V and J are TRBV6-5 and TRBJ1-1; D may be TRBD1 (6 bases). Germline assignment: CDR1 MNHEY and CDR2 SVGAGI. This CDR3 has 14 residues. Trimming shortened V by 5 bases and J by 1 base, and 11 bases separated the two germline ends. The CDR3, as DNA: TGTGCCAGCAGTACCGGGACACAGAACACTGAAGCTTTCTTT. It codes for CASSTGTQNTEAFF.

V is TRBV7-2 and J is TRBJ2-3, with a possible D match to TRBD2 (6 bases). The V gene's germline CDR1 is SGHTA and CDR2 FQGNSA. With 8 bases removed from V and 4 bases from J, the gap between germline ends came to 13 bases. This CDR3 is built from 13 residues. The CDR3 nucleotides are TGTGCCAGCCGGGGAGGTTACGCAGATACGCAGTATTTT. Translated: CASRGGYADTQYF. Full variable domain (outside the CDR3, taken from reference TRBV7-2 and TRBJ2-3): GAGVSQSPSNKVTEKGKDVELRCDPISGHTALYWYRQSLGQGLEFLIYFQGNSAPDKSGLPSDRFSAERTGGSVSTLTIQRTQQEDSAVYLCASRGGYADTQYFGPGTRLTVL.

The chain combines TRBV3-1 (or the pseudogene TRBV3-2) with TRBJ1-5, with D hard to call. From germline, CDR1 is LGHDT and CDR2 YNNKEL (reference sequence). This CDR3 spans 13 amino acids. Trimming took off 5 bases at V and 1 base at J, with 6 bases between the two ends. Written as DNA, the CDR3 is TGTGCCAGCAGCAGGAGCAGCAATCAGCCCCAGCATTTT. It is translated as CASSRSSNQPQHF.

The V and J genes are TRBV5-1 and TRBJ2-1, with D possibly being TRBD1 (6 bases). V shed 2 bases and J shed 2 bases, with 8 bases lying between them. Germline V CDR1 and CDR2: SGHRS, YFSETQ. The CDR3 has 14 residues. CDR3 bases: TGCGCCAGCAGCTTCCGGGACACCTACAATGAGCAGTTCTTC. Translation gives CASSFRDTYNEQFF.

The chain recombines TRBV5-1 with TRBJ2-2; weak D call: TRBD1 (5 bases). The ends were cut back, 0 bases at V and 1 base at J, with 13 bases in the middle. The germline CDR1 and CDR2 sequences are SGHRS and YFSETQ. There are 17 residues in the CDR3. The CDR3 spells CASSLDSDSWNTGELFF. In nucleotides, the CDR3 is TGCGCCAGCAGCTTGGATTCCGACAGCTGGAACACCGGGGAGCTGTTTTTT.

The chain uses TRBV6-6 and TRBJ1-3; D not certain. Trimming pared 8 bases from V and 4 bases from J, leaving 9 bases between. The germline V gene has CDR1 MNHNY and CDR2 SVGAGI (reference sequence). The CDR3 has 12 amino acids. The CDR3 DNA reads TGTGCCAGCTTCCTCTCCGGAAACACCATATATTTT. Its protein is CASFLSGNTIYF.

The chain combines TRBV7-6 with TRBJ1-1; 8 positions match TRBD1. V lost 5 bases, J lost 4 bases, and 9 bases stayed unmatched. Germline CDR1 and CDR2: SGHVS and FNYEAQ. The CDR3 runs 15 residues. CDR3 bases: TGTGCCAGCAGCATCGGACAGGGTTGGGGCACTGAAGCTTTCTTT. It translates to CASSIGQGWGTEAFF.

This clone appeared once. The chain couples TRBV3-1 (or the pseudogene TRBV3-2) to TRBJ1-5; D is perhaps TRBD1 (6 bases). V lost 4 bases and J 6 bases, leaving 16 bases between the germline ends. From germline, CDR1 is LGHDT and CDR2 YNNKEL (reference sequence). CDR3 length equals 15 residues. The CDR3 DNA is TGTGCCAGCAGCCCCACCCCAGGGGCTGGTCAGCCCCAGCATTTT. Its protein is CASSPTPGAGQPQHF.

The chain recombines TRBV4-2 with TRBJ1-1, with 9 bases fitting TRBD1. Germline trimming cut 2 bases from V and 11 bases from J; bases unmatched to any gene: 12. The CDR3 sequence is 15 residues long. Germline CDR1 LGHNA, CDR2 YNFKEQ. CDR3 sequence: CASSQMTGGESGAFF. As DNA, the CDR3 is TGTGCCAGCAGCCAAATGACAGGGGGAGAGTCAGGGGCTTTCTTT.

The gene calls are TRBV30 and TRBJ1-1; no firm D call. CDR3 length: 12 amino acids. CDR1 GTSNPN and CDR2 SVGIG come from the germline V gene (reference sequence). Between the trimmed V and J ends, which lost 2 bases and 4 bases, there was a span of 8 bases. This CDR3 reads CAWSRVGTEAFF. In DNA form, the CDR3 reads TGTGCCTGGAGTAGAGTCGGCACTGAAGCTTTCTTT.

The rearrangement links TRBV7-2 to TRBJ2-5, with no clear D. Germline lookup yields CDR1 SGHTA and CDR2 FQGNSA. V was clipped by 3 bases and J by 3 bases, with 17 bases between them. This CDR3 spans 16 amino acids. In nucleotides, the CDR3 is TGTGCCAGCAGCTTCCTGGGCCTACGAAACAAAGAGACCCAGTACTTC. Amino acids: CASSFLGLRNKETQYF.